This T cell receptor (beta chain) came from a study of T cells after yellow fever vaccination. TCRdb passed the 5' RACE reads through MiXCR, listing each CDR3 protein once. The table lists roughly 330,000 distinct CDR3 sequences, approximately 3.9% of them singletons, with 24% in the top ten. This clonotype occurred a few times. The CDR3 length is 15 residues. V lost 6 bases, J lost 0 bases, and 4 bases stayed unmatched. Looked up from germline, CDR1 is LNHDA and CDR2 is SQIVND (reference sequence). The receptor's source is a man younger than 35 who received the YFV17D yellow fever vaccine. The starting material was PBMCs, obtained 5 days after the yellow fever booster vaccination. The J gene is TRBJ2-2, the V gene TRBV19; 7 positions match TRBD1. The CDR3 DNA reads TGTGCCAGTAGGAAGACAGGGTCGAACACCGGGGAGCTGTTTTTT. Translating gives CASRKTGSNTGELFF.